This T cell receptor beta chain was sequenced in a study of post-analysis software for immune sequencing data. Overall study context: Relapsing-remitting, secondary progressive and progressive-relapsing forms made up the multiple sclerosis disease courses. Study-level points and caveats: Relative to controls, patients had five TRBV segments at higher frequency, with TRBV5-6, TRBV5-1 and TRBV20-1 among these.

The library was made from cDNA and included unique molecular identifiers. Input populations of roughly 0.9 to 10 million T cells gave rise to some 500,000 cDNA molecules. TCRdb re-called the PCR reads through MiXCR, storing one row per CDR3 protein. The sample holds 740,000 or so distinct CDR3 sequences, 53% seen once. A remark on this clonotype: Its antigen is not known.

Germline V CDR1 and CDR2: MNHEY, SVGAGI. This CDR3 has 12 amino acids. V was trimmed by 7 bases and J by 2 bases, leaving 9 bases between them. This TCR derives from a girl between 10 and 17 years old with multiple sclerosis. The material sequenced was blood. This chain connects TRBV6-5 to TRBJ2-7; no reliable D call. CDR3 loop: CASTNGPYEQYF. CDR3 nucleotide sequence: TGTGCCAGCACCAATGGGCCCTACGAGCAGTACTTC.